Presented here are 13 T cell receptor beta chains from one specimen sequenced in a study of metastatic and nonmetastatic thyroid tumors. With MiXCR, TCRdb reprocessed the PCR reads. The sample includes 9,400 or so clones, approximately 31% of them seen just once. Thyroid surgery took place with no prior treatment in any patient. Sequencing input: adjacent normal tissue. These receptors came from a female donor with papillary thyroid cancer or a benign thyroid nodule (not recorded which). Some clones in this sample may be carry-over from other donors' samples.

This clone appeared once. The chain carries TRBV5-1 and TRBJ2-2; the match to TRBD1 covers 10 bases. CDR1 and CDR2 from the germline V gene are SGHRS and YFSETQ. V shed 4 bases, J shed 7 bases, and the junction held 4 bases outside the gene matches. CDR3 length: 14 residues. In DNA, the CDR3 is TGCGCCAGCAGCCCCGGACAGGGGGTCGGGGAGCTGTTTTTT. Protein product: CASSPGQGVGELFF.

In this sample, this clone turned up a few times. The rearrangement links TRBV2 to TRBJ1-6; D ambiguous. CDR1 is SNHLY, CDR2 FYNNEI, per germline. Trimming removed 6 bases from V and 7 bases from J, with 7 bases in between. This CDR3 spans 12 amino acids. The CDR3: CASSLGNSPLHF. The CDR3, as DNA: TGTGCCAGCAGCCTAGGGAATTCACCCCTCCACTTT.

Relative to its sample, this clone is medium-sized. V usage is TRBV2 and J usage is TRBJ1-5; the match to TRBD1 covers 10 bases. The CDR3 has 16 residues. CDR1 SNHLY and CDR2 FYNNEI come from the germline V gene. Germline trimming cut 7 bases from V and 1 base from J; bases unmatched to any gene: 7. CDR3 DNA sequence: TGTGCCAGCATTGGGGGGGACAGGGGAAGCAATCAGCCCCAGCATTTT. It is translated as CASIGGDRGSNQPQHF.

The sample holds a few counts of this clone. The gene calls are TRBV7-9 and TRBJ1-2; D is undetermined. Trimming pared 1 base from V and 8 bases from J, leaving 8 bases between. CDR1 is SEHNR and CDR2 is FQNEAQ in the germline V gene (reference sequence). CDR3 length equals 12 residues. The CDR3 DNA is TGTGCCAGCAGCTTAGAACAAGAAGGCTACACCTTC. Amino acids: CASSLEQEGYTF.

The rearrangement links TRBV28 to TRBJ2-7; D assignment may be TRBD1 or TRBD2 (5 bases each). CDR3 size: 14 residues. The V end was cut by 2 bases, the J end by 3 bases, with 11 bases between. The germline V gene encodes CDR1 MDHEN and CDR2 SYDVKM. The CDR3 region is CASSLEGQDYEQYF. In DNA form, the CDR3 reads TGTGCCAGCAGTTTAGAGGGGCAGGACTACGAGCAGTACTTC. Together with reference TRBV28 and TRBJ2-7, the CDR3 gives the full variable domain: DVKVTQSSRYLVKRTGEKVFLECVQDMDHENMFWYRQDPGLGLRLIYFSYDVKMKEKGDIPEGYSVSREKKERFSLILESASTNQTSMYLCASSLEGQDYEQYFGPGTRLTVT.

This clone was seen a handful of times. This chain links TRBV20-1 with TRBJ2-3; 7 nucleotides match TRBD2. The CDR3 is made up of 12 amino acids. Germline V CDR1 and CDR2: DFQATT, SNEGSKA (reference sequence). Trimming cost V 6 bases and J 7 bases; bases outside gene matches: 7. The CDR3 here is CSAQERGHTQYF. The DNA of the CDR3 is TGCAGTGCCCAAGAGCGGGGACATACGCAGTATTTT.

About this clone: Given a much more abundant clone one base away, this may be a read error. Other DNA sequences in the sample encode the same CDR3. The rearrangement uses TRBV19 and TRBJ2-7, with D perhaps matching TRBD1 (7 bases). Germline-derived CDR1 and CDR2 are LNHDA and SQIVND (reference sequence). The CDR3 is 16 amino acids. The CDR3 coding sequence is TGTGCCAGTAGCAGGGGGGCTACTGGAGTAACCTACGAGCAGTATTTC. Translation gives CASSRGATGVTYEQYF.

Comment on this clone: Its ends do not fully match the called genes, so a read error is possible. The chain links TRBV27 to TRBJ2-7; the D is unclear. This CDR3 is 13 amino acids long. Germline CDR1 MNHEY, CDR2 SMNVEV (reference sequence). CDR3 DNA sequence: TGTGCCAGCAGCTTATACTATTCCTACGAGCAGTACTTC. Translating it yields CASSLYYSYEQYF.

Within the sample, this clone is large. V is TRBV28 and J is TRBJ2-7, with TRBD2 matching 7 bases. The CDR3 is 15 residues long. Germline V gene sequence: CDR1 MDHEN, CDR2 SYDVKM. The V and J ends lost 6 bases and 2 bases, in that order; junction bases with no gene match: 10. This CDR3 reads CASRNLAERTYEQYF. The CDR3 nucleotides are TGTGCCAGCAGAAATCTAGCGGAGCGCACCTACGAGCAGTACTTC.

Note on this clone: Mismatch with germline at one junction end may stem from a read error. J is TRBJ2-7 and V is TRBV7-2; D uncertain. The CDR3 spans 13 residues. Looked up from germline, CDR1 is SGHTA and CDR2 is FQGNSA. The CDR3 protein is CASINGPNRKQYF. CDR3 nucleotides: TGTGCCAGCATCAACGGTCCAAACCGGAAGCAGTACTTT.

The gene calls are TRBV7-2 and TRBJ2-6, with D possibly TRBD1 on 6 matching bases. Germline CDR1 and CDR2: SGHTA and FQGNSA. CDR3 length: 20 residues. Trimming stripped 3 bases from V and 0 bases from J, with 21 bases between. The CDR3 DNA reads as TGTGCCAGCAGCTTTGGTCAGGGGCGAACCCTTACCTCTGGGGCCAACGTCCTGACTTTC. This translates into CASSFGQGRTLTSGANVLTF.

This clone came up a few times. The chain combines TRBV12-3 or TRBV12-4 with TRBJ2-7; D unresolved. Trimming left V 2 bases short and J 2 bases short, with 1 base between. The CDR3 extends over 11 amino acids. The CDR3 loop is CASSLTYEQYF. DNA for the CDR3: TGTGCCAGCAGTTTAACCTACGAGCAGTACTTC.

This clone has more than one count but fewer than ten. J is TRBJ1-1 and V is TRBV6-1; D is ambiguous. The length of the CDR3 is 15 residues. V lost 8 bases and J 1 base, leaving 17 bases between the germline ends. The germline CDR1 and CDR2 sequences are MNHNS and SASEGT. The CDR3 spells CASSPPPRTNTEAFF. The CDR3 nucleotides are TGTGCCAGCTCACCCCCTCCCCGCACGAACACTGAAGCTTTCTTT.